These T cell receptor beta chains were read from a single sample in a study of blood T cell repertoires in COVID-19. Measured with immunoSEQ multiplex PCR; TCRdb has only the in-frame clones, and not every one. The table has about 180,000 clones, 89% seen once. Sequencing input: PBMCs or T cells enriched from blood (not recorded which). These receptors were taken from a woman between 40 and 55 years old with acute COVID-19. The CDR3 runs from the conserved cysteine through the conserved F or W. The D gene is left open where the match is weak. Some rows have no size entry. The others give once, few or many, or a class for an expanded clone.

v_call: TRBV4-3; j_call: TRBJ2-7; d_call: NA; clone_size: NA; cdr3_nt: TGCGCCAGCAGCCAAGACTCGGAGACAGTTTACGAGCAGTACTTC; cdr3_aa: CASSQDSETVYEQYF
v_call: TRBV2; j_call: TRBJ1-3; d_call: NA; clone_size: NA; cdr3_nt: TGTGCCAGCAGTGAAGCGGCCTTTGGGACTGCTGGAAACACCATATATTTT; cdr3_aa: CASSEAAFGTAGNTIYF
v_call: TRBV7-9; j_call: TRBJ2-7; d_call: NA; clone_size: NA; cdr3_nt: TGTGCCAGCAGCATCGGACAGTCCTACGAGCAGTACTTC; cdr3_aa: CASSIGQSYEQYF
v_call: TRBV18; j_call: TRBJ2-1; d_call: TRBD2; clone_size: NA; cdr3_nt: TGTGCCAGCTCACCATTCCTTTCTACTAGCGGGAGCTATGAGCAGTTCTTC; cdr3_aa: CASSPFLSTSGSYEQFF
v_call: TRBV7-3; j_call: TRBJ2-1; d_call: TRBD2; clone_size: NA; cdr3_nt: TGTGCCAGCAGCCCCCAACTAGCGGATAATGAGCAGTTCTTC; cdr3_aa: CASSPQLADNEQFF
v_call: TRBV15; j_call: TRBJ1-2; d_call: NA; clone_size: NA; cdr3_nt: TGTGCCACCAGCAGAGATACAGCCGACCCTCCAGGTGGCTACACCTTC; cdr3_aa: CATSRDTADPPGGYTF
v_call: TRBV4-2; j_call: TRBJ2-7; d_call: TRBD2; clone_size: NA; cdr3_nt: TGTGCCAGCAGCCAAGAGGCTAGCGGGAGTTCCTACGAGCAGTACTTC; cdr3_aa: CASSQEASGSSYEQYF
v_call: TRBV7-8; j_call: TRBJ2-7; d_call: TRBD2; clone_size: NA; cdr3_nt: TGTGCCAGCAGCTTAGTTAGCGGGAGCCCCTCCTACGAGCAGTACTTC; cdr3_aa: CASSLVSGSPSYEQYF
v_call: TRBV6-1; j_call: TRBJ1-5; d_call: TRBD1; clone_size: NA; cdr3_nt: TGTGCCAGCAGTGCCCCCACCGGGACAGGGGTAGGTAGCAATCAGCCCCAGCATTTT; cdr3_aa: CASSAPTGTGVGSNQPQHF
v_call: TRBV7-9; j_call: TRBJ1-4; d_call: NA; clone_size: NA; cdr3_nt: TGTGCCAGCAGCTTCCTGGAGAGAACTGAAGGACTACTGTTTTTT; cdr3_aa: CASSFLERTEGLLFF
v_call: TRBV5-5; j_call: TRBJ2-7; d_call: TRBD2; clone_size: NA; cdr3_nt: TGTGCCAGCAGCTTGGTAGCGGGGGGGACCTACGAGCAGTACTTC; cdr3_aa: CASSLVAGGTYEQYF
v_call: TRBV2; j_call: TRBJ2-3; d_call: TRBD1; clone_size: NA; cdr3_nt: TGTGCCAGCAGTGAAGGGCAGGGGGCTGTCTATACGCAGTATTTT; cdr3_aa: CASSEGQGAVYTQYF
v_call: TRBV7-9; j_call: TRBJ2-1; d_call: TRBD2; clone_size: NA; cdr3_nt: TGTGCCAGCAGCTCAGCGGGGGGCTACAATGAGCAGTTCTTC; cdr3_aa: CASSSAGGYNEQFF
v_call: TRBV7-9; j_call: TRBJ2-3; d_call: NA; clone_size: NA; cdr3_nt: TGTGCCAGCAGCTTAAGGGGCTCACCACGGAGTGGCGATACGCAGTATTTT; cdr3_aa: CASSLRGSPRSGDTQYF
v_call: TRBV7-2; j_call: TRBJ1-3; d_call: NA; clone_size: NA; cdr3_nt: TGTGCCAGCAGCTTACCAGGGGTAGAGGGTGGAAACACCATATATTTT; cdr3_aa: CASSLPGVEGGNTIYF
v_call: TRBV4-1; j_call: TRBJ1-3; d_call: NA; clone_size: few; cdr3_nt: TGCGCCAGCAGCCAAGATGACGGAGCCGTCTCTGGAAACACCATATATTTT; cdr3_aa: CASSQDDGAVSGNTIYF
v_call: TRBV11-2; j_call: TRBJ2-7; d_call: TRBD1; clone_size: NA; cdr3_nt: TGTGCCAGCAGCTTAGATATCACAGGGGGCGGAAGGCACGAGCAGTACTTC; cdr3_aa: CASSLDITGGGRHEQYF
v_call: TRBV7-2; j_call: TRBJ2-2; d_call: NA; clone_size: NA; cdr3_nt: TGTGCCAGCAGCTTAGCGAACCCCCTAGCGGAGGGGGCCGGGGAGCTGTTTTTT; cdr3_aa: CASSLANPLAEGAGELFF
v_call: TRBV5-4; j_call: TRBJ2-1; d_call: NA; clone_size: NA; cdr3_nt: TGTGCCAGCAGCTTCTTGGCTGAAGATGAGCAGTTCTTC; cdr3_aa: CASSFLAEDEQFF
v_call: TRBV18; j_call: TRBJ2-7; d_call: TRBD1; clone_size: NA; cdr3_nt: TGTGCCAGCTCACCGGGGACAGGGGGAGCCTACGAGCAGTACTTC; cdr3_aa: CASSPGTGGAYEQYF
v_call: TRBV11-1; j_call: TRBJ2-3; d_call: NA; clone_size: NA; cdr3_nt: TGTGCCAGCAGCTTGGTCCGACAGGATACGCAGTATTTT; cdr3_aa: CASSLVRQDTQYF
v_call: TRBV9; j_call: TRBJ2-5; d_call: TRBD1; clone_size: NA; cdr3_nt: TGTGCCAGCAGCCGGGACAGGGGTCGGGAGACCCAGTACTTC; cdr3_aa: CASSRDRGRETQYF
v_call: TRBV6-5; j_call: TRBJ1-6; d_call: NA; clone_size: NA; cdr3_nt: TGTGCCAGCACCCTACGTCCAGGAAATTCACCCCTCCACTTT; cdr3_aa: CASTLRPGNSPLHF
v_call: TRBV11-2; j_call: TRBJ1-4; d_call: NA; clone_size: NA; cdr3_nt: TGTGCCAGCAGCTTAAATCCCCCCGCAACTAATGAAAAACTGTTTTTT; cdr3_aa: CASSLNPPATNEKLFF
v_call: TRBV11-3; j_call: TRBJ2-5; d_call: TRBD2; clone_size: NA; cdr3_nt: TGTGCCAGCAGCTCCCGAGCGGGAGGGATGGCGTACTTC; cdr3_aa: CASSSRAGGMAYF
v_call: TRBV28; j_call: TRBJ1-1; d_call: NA; clone_size: NA; cdr3_nt: TGTGCCAGCAGTGCGATACGTTGGGGAGGCACTGAAGCTTTCTTT; cdr3_aa: CASSAIRWGGTEAFF
v_call: TRBV30; j_call: TRBJ1-3; d_call: NA; clone_size: few; cdr3_nt: TGTGCCTGGAGTCCAGGACAGTTTGGAAACACCATATATTTT; cdr3_aa: CAWSPGQFGNTIYF
v_call: TRBV11-3; j_call: TRBJ2-3; d_call: NA; clone_size: few; cdr3_nt: TGTGCCAGCAGCTTAGCACTAGTTGATACGCAGTATTTT; cdr3_aa: CASSLALVDTQYF
v_call: TRBV18; j_call: TRBJ2-5; d_call: TRBD1; clone_size: NA; cdr3_nt: TGTGCCAGCTCACCAGAGACAGGGCAAGAGACCCAGTACTTC; cdr3_aa: CASSPETGQETQYF
v_call: TRBV9; j_call: TRBJ2-3; d_call: TRBD1; clone_size: NA; cdr3_nt: TGTGCCAGCAGCTCCCGACAGGGGAGCACAGATACGCAGTATTTT; cdr3_aa: CASSSRQGSTDTQYF
v_call: TRBV29-1; j_call: TRBJ2-1; d_call: NA; clone_size: NA; cdr3_nt: TGCAGCGTTGAAGGGTTCCCCGCTAGTGGTCCTAGCTCCTACAATGAGCAGTTCTTC; cdr3_aa: CSVEGFPASGPSSYNEQFF
v_call: TRBV7-8; j_call: TRBJ2-7; d_call: NA; clone_size: NA; cdr3_nt: TGTGCCAGCAGCTTAGTTGCAGGGCCAAGCTCCTACGAGCAGTACTTC; cdr3_aa: CASSLVAGPSSYEQYF
v_call: TRBV27; j_call: TRBJ1-5; d_call: TRBD1; clone_size: NA; cdr3_nt: TGTGCCAGCAGGAGACAGGGTCGCGGCAATCAGCCCCAGCATTTT; cdr3_aa: CASRRQGRGNQPQHF
v_call: TRBV7-9; j_call: TRBJ1-5; d_call: NA; clone_size: NA; cdr3_nt: TGTGCCAGCAGCTTGGGGGGGTTTCAGCCCCAGCATTTT; cdr3_aa: CASSLGGFQPQHF
v_call: TRBV7-9; j_call: TRBJ2-6; d_call: NA; clone_size: NA; cdr3_nt: TGTGCCAGCAGCCATCCAGGGTCTGGGGCCAACGTCCTGACTTTC; cdr3_aa: CASSHPGSGANVLTF
v_call: TRBV30; j_call: TRBJ2-2; d_call: NA; clone_size: NA; cdr3_nt: TGTGCCTGGGGATGGGTAGCGGCATCGCTCCCAGGCGGGGAGCTGTTTTTT; cdr3_aa: CAWGWVAASLPGGELFF
v_call: TRBV30; j_call: TRBJ2-1; d_call: NA; clone_size: NA; cdr3_nt: TGTGCCTGGAGTGTACGGGGGACGTCCTACAATGAGCAGTTCTTC; cdr3_aa: CAWSVRGTSYNEQFF
v_call: TRBV10-1; j_call: TRBJ1-2; d_call: NA; clone_size: NA; cdr3_nt: TGCGCCAGCAGCCCCGATCGGTTCTATGGCTACACCTTC; cdr3_aa: CASSPDRFYGYTF
v_call: TRBV7-2; j_call: TRBJ2-7; d_call: TRBD2; clone_size: NA; cdr3_nt: TGTGCCAGCAGCGGCGGACTAGCGGGAGGCTACGAGCAGTACTTC; cdr3_aa: CASSGGLAGGYEQYF
v_call: TRBV6-5; j_call: TRBJ2-3; d_call: TRBD2; clone_size: few; cdr3_nt: TGTGCCAGCAGTTACGCTAGCGGGGGGGCCACAGATACGCAGTATTTT; cdr3_aa: CASSYASGGATDTQYF
v_call: TRBV5-1; j_call: TRBJ2-3; d_call: TRBD1; clone_size: NA; cdr3_nt: TGCGCCAGCAGCTTTGGACAGGCGTCTACAGATACGCAGTATTTT; cdr3_aa: CASSFGQASTDTQYF
v_call: TRBV4-1; j_call: TRBJ2-7; d_call: TRBD2; clone_size: NA; cdr3_nt: TGCGCCAGCAGCCAACCCGCTAGCGGGGGCTACGAGCAGTACTTC; cdr3_aa: CASSQPASGGYEQYF
v_call: TRBV28; j_call: TRBJ1-1; d_call: TRBD1; clone_size: NA; cdr3_nt: TGTGCCAGCAGTTCGACAGGGGCGTTGAACACTGAAGCTTTCTTT; cdr3_aa: CASSSTGALNTEAFF
v_call: TRBV16; j_call: TRBJ2-2; d_call: NA; clone_size: few; cdr3_nt: TGTGCCAGCAGCCAATCGAGGGGGGGCGCTAACACCGGGGAGCTGTTTTTT; cdr3_aa: CASSQSRGGANTGELFF
v_call: TRBV30; j_call: TRBJ2-6; d_call: NA; clone_size: NA; cdr3_nt: TGTGCCTGGAGTGATTTTATTGGGGCCAACGTCCTGACTTTC; cdr3_aa: CAWSDFIGANVLTF
v_call: TRBV14; j_call: TRBJ2-6; d_call: TRBD2; clone_size: NA; cdr3_nt: TGTGCCAGCAGCCCTACCTGGGGGACTAGCGGCAATTGGTCTGGGGCCAACGTCCTGACTTTC; cdr3_aa: CASSPTWGTSGNWSGANVLTF
v_call: TRBV18; j_call: TRBJ1-4; d_call: NA; clone_size: NA; cdr3_nt: TGTGCCAGCTCACCACCGGGCAGGGGAAGAGAAAAACTGTTTTTT; cdr3_aa: CASSPPGRGREKLFF
v_call: TRBV10-3; j_call: TRBJ2-7; d_call: NA; clone_size: NA; cdr3_nt: TGTGCCATCAGTCCACAGGGTCTCGAGCAGTACTTC; cdr3_aa: CAISPQGLEQYF
v_call: TRBV6-1; j_call: TRBJ1-1; d_call: NA; clone_size: NA; cdr3_nt: TGTGCCAGCAGTGAAACGGGACACGCTTACACTGAAGCTTTCTTT; cdr3_aa: CASSETGHAYTEAFF
v_call: TRBV24-1; j_call: TRBJ1-1; d_call: NA; clone_size: NA; cdr3_nt: TGTGCCATCAGCTTAGGGGTGCGAGGCACTGAAGCTTTCTTT; cdr3_aa: CAISLGVRGTEAFF
v_call: TRBV18; j_call: TRBJ2-7; d_call: TRBD1; clone_size: NA; cdr3_nt: TGTGCCAGCTCAGCTACCGGGACAGGCAGCGAGCAGTACTTC; cdr3_aa: CASSATGTGSEQYF